This T cell receptor beta chain stems from a study of identical twins. This clonotype was seen ten or more times. The germline V and J ends were trimmed by 8 bases and 1 base, with 12 bases remaining between them. CDR3 length: 14 residues. Germline CDR1 LGHDT, CDR2 YNNKEL (reference sequence). TCRdb re-called the 5' RACE reads through MiXCR, storing one row per CDR3 protein. Of around 650,000 distinct CDR3 sequences listed, 7.1% are singletons. In addition, the sample was reused for a study of yellow fever vaccine responses in identical twins.

The sample was PBMCs. This sequence was found in a woman aged 18-29 years in good health. V usage is TRBV3-1 and J usage is TRBJ2-1; D perhaps matches TRBD1 (6 bases). CDR3 in amino acids: CASRPDSSYNEQFF. CDR3 nucleotide sequence: TGTGCCAGCCGCCCGGACAGTTCCTACAATGAGCAGTTCTTC.